This T cell receptor beta chain was recorded in a study of blood T cell repertoires in COVID-19. The repertoire was sequenced with immunoSEQ multiplex PCR; TCRdb's copy has only in-frame clones and lacks some. The data contain approximately 290,000 clones, around 90% of them singletons. CDR1 is MNHEY and CDR2 is SVGAGI in the germline V gene. The CDR3 is 15 amino acids. The germline V and J ends were trimmed by 0 bases and 10 bases, with 13 bases remaining between them. The receptor was derived from a woman younger than 35 with acute COVID-19. The V and J genes are TRBV6-5 and TRBJ1-6; D remains unclear. Sequencing used PBMCs or T cells enriched from blood (not recorded which). The CDR3 here is CASSYSGSLRSPLHF. The CDR3 DNA reads TGTGCCAGCAGTTACTCGGGGAGCTTGAGGTCACCCCTCCACTTT.